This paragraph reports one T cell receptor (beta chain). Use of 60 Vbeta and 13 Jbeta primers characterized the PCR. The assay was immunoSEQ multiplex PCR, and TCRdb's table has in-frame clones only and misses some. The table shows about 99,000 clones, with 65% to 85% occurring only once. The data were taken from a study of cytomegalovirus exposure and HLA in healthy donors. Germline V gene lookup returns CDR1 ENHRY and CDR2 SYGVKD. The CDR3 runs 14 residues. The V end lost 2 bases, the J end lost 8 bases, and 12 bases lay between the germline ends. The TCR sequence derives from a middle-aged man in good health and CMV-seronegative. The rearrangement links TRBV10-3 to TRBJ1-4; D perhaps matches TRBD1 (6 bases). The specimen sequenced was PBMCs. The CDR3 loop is CAISEQAGDEKLFF. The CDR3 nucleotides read TGTGCCATCAGTGAGCAGGCAGGGGACGAAAAACTGTTTTTT.